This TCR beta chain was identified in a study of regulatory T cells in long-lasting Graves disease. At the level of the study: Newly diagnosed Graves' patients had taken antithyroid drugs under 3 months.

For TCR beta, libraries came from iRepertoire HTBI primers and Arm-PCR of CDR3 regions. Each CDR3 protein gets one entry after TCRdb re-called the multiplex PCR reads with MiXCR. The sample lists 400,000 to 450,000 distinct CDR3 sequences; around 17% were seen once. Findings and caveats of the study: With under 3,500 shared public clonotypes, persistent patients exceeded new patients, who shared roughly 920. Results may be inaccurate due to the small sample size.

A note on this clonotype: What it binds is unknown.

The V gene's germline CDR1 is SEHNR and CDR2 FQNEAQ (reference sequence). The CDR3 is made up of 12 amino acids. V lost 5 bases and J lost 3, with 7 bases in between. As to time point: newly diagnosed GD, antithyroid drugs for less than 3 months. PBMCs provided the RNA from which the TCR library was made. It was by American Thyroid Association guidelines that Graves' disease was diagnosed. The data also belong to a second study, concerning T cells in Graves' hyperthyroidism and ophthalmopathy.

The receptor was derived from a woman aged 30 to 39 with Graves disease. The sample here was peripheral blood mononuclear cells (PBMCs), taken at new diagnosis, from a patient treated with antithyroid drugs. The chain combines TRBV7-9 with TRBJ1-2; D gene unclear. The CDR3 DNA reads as TGTGCCAGCAGCCTAAACGACTATGGCTACACCTTC. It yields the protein CASSLNDYGYTF.